This T cell receptor beta chain was sequenced in a study of a mutant IDH1 vaccine in newly diagnosed glioma. Turning to the study itself: Previous care, which was radiotherapy, temozolomide, or both, most often involved both. Overall study results and limits: Vaccine-induced immune responses occurred in 93.3% of patients.

The CDR3 loop spans 17 amino acids. Per germline, CDR1 LGHNA and CDR2 YNFKEQ. V was shortened by 0 bases and J by 0 bases, with 12 bases between the two germline ends. Time point in this sample: week 35, safety follow-up. One vaccine dose held 300 ug of mutant IDH1 20-mer peptide and came with topical imiquimod. The vaccination schedule gave patients eight doses in weeks 1, 3, 5, 7, 11, 15, 19 and 23. Comments on this clone: Its antigen remains unidentified.

Sequenced by immunoSEQ multiplex PCR; TCRdb stores in-frame clones only, minus some. This sample has approximately 61,000 clones, with about four fifths found just once. The TCR comes from a man aged 35 to 55 with glioma. The chain is built from TRBV4-2 and TRBJ1-3; D uncertain. The specimen was PBMCs, collected from a glioma patient whose treatment included an IDH1 peptide vaccine. CDR3 DNA sequence: TGTGCCAGCAGCCAAGAGGGAGGCAGTCGCTCTGGAAACACCATATATTTT. Protein product: CASSQEGGSRSGNTIYF.